The 20 T cell receptor beta chains below all came from one sample that was sequenced in a study of blood T cell repertoires in COVID-19. TCRdb's copy holds only in-frame clones and misses some; the assay was immunoSEQ multiplex PCR. The sample has approximately 30,000 clones; 88% are singletons. The sequencing sample was made of peripheral blood. All receptors derive from a human donor in a cohort sampled during active COVID-19.

This clone occurred once. The gene calls are TRBV10-2 and TRBJ2-3; TRBD2 is a possible D gene (5 bases). Germline V gene sequence: CDR1 WSHSY, CDR2 SAAADI. CDR3 size: 16 residues. Trimming removed 2 bases from V and 1 base from J, with 13 bases in between. This CDR3 is CASSETRIFGTDTQYF. The CDR3 DNA is TGCGCCAGCAGTGAGACTAGGATCTTCGGCACAGATACGCAGTATTTT.

The chain has TRBV6-1 and TRBJ2-2, with 8 bases fitting TRBD1. The trim removed 4 bases at V and 4 bases at J, leaving 8 bases unmatched. The CDR3 has 16 residues. The germline gives CDR1 MNHNS, CDR2 SASEGT. The CDR3 loop is CASSALTGVATGELFF. The CDR3 DNA sequence: TGTGCCAGCAGTGCGTTGACAGGGGTGGCCACCGGGGAGCTGTTTTTT.

The rearrangement links TRBV4-1 to TRBJ1-4; TRBD1 aligns across 8 bases. Germline V lookup: CDR1 MGHRA, CDR2 YSYEKL. CDR3 size: 15 residues. Germline trimming cut 1 base from V and 10 bases from J; bases unmatched to any gene: 8. CDR3 in amino acids: CASSQVVRGRGKLFF. CDR3 bases: TGCGCCAGCAGCCAAGTGGTCAGGGGGCGCGGAAAACTGTTTTTT.

The rearrangement joins TRBV28 to TRBJ1-1; possible D gene TRBD1, 5 bases. CDR1 and CDR2 from the germline V gene are MDHEN and SYDVKM. The CDR3 loop spans 16 amino acids. Trimming pared 3 bases from V and 1 base from J, leaving 15 bases between. The CDR3 reads CASSFRMGRGNTEAFF. The CDR3 DNA reads TGTGCCAGCAGTTTCCGAATGGGGAGGGGGAACACTGAAGCTTTCTTT.

To note about this clone: Other DNA sequences in this specimen translate into the identical CDR3. V and J are TRBV4-1 and TRBJ1-1, with D perhaps matching TRBD1 (6 bases). This CDR3 is 17 amino acids long. Germline V CDR1 and CDR2: MGHRA, YSYEKL. With 0 bases removed from V and 1 base from J, the gap between germline ends came to 15 bases. The CDR3 region has the DNA TGCGCCAGCAGCCAAGATCTGTCAGGGGCTCAGAACACTGAAGCTTTCTTT. Residues: CASSQDLSGAQNTEAFF.

V is TRBV6-5 and J is TRBJ1-3; 9 bases line up with TRBD1. Germline CDR1 reads MNHEY; CDR2 reads SVGAGI. The CDR3 runs to 15 residues. Unmatched junction bases numbered 7, after V lost 6 bases and J lost 4 bases. The CDR3 sequence: CASRLQGAGGNTIYF. The DNA for the CDR3 is TGTGCCAGCAGGTTACAGGGGGCAGGAGGAAACACCATATATTTT.

This rearrangement joins TRBV10-3 to TRBJ2-1; TRBD2 agrees at 8 bases. CDR1 and CDR2 (germline): ENHRY, SYGVKD. Germline trimming cut 2 bases from V and 0 bases from J; bases unmatched to any gene: 9. The CDR3 has 18 residues. The CDR3 is CAISERSGGPGSYNEQFF. Here the CDR3 DNA reads TGTGCCATCAGTGAGCGGAGCGGGGGCCCCGGCTCCTACAATGAGCAGTTCTTC.

The V gene is TRBV11-2, the J gene TRBJ2-7; 8 bases map to TRBD1. Germline V CDR1 and CDR2: SGHAT, FQNNGV. The CDR3 length is 15 residues. J lost 2 bases, V lost 4 bases, and 7 bases had no gene match. The CDR3 sequence: CASSSDRGFTYEQYF. The CDR3 region has the DNA TGTGCCAGCAGCTCCGACAGGGGCTTTACCTACGAGCAGTACTTC. The full variable domain, with the rest looked up from reference TRBV11-2 and TRBJ2-7, is EAGVAQSPRYKIIEKRQSVAFWCNPISGHATLYWYQQILGQGPKLLIQFQNNGVVDDSQLPKDRFSAERLKGVDSTLKIQPAKLEDSAVYLCASSSDRGFTYEQYFGPGTRLTVT.

A few counts support this clone. J is TRBJ1-4 and V is TRBV9, with D maybe TRBD1 (6 bases). The V and J ends lost 0 bases and 6 bases respectively, with 9 bases between them. From germline, CDR1 is SGDLS and CDR2 YYNGEE. The CDR3 totals 14 residues. CDR3 DNA sequence: TGTGCCAGCAGCGTAGAGGCAGGGGATGAAAAACTGTTTTTT. Translating gives CASSVEAGDEKLFF. The variable domain in full, completed from reference TRBV9 and TRBJ1-4, reads DSGVTQTPKHLITATGQRVTLRCSPRSGDLSVYWYQQSLDQGLQFLIQYYNGEERAKGNILERFSAQQFPDLHSELNLSSLELGDSALYFCASSVEAGDEKLFFGSGTQLSVL.

CDR3 loop: CASSEGGEQYF. In DNA, the CDR3 is TGTGCCAGCAGTGAAGGAGGAGAGCAGTACTTC. The gene calls are TRBV6-1 and TRBJ2-7; D ambiguous. V dropped 1 base and J dropped 7 bases, with 5 bases sitting between them. Germline CDR1 and CDR2: MNHNS and SASEGT. CDR3 length: 11 residues.

The chain is built from TRBV7-9 and TRBJ1-1, with TRBD1 matching over 9 bases. Trimming removed 7 bases from V and 7 bases from J; junction bases left unmatched: 10. In germline, CDR1 is SEHNR, CDR2 FQNEAQ (reference sequence). The CDR3 has 14 residues. The CDR3 here is CASTATGGGGEAFF. CDR3 bases: TGTGCCAGCACCGCAACAGGGGGCGGCGGTGAAGCTTTCTTT.

The gene calls are TRBV6-6 and TRBJ2-1; 10 bases line up with TRBD2. From germline, CDR1 is MNHNY and CDR2 SVGAGI (reference sequence). The CDR3 is 14 amino acids. With V trimmed by 8 bases and J by 7 bases, 8 bases remained unmatched. The CDR3, as DNA: TGTGCCAGCCTAACTAGCGGGGCGGTTAATGAGCAGTTCTTC. It codes for CASLTSGAVNEQFF.

The genes are TRBV5-1 and TRBJ2-2; TRBD1 might be the D (6 bases). The length of the CDR3 is 15 residues. Germline assignment: CDR1 SGHRS and CDR2 YFSETQ. Between the trimmed V and J ends, which lost 5 bases and 6 bases, there was a span of 17 bases. The CDR3 is CASSLFHRAPGELFF. In nucleotides, the CDR3 is TGCGCCAGCAGTCTCTTCCACAGGGCGCCCGGGGAGCTGTTTTTT. The entire variable domain, with the rest obtained from reference TRBV5-1 and TRBJ2-2, is as follows: KAGVTQTPRYLIKTRGQQVTLSCSPISGHRSVSWYQQTPGQGLQFLFEYFSETQRNKGNFPGRFSGRQFSNSRSEMNVSTLELGDSALYLCASSLFHRAPGELFFGEGSRLTVL.

This chain connects TRBV9 to TRBJ1-4, with 7 bases identical to TRBD1. The CDR3 sequence is 15 residues long. Germline CDR1 and CDR2: SGDLS and YYNGEE. V shed 3 bases, J shed 4 bases, and the junction held 6 bases outside the gene matches. CDR3 nucleotides: TGTGCCAGCAGCGGCGGACAGGCGTATAATGAAAAACTGTTTTTT. It encodes CASSGGQAYNEKLFF. Variable domain in full (rest from reference TRBV9 and TRBJ1-4): DSGVTQTPKHLITATGQRVTLRCSPRSGDLSVYWYQQSLDQGLQFLIQYYNGEERAKGNILERFSAQQFPDLHSELNLSSLELGDSALYFCASSGGQAYNEKLFFGSGTQLSVL.

V is TRBV6-6 and J is TRBJ1-1; perhaps TRBD1 as D (5 bases). The CDR3 totals 13 residues. V gave up 5 bases and J gave up 1 base, with 8 bases separating them. Germline CDR1 and CDR2: MNHNY and SVGAGI (reference sequence). The CDR3 DNA reads as TGTGCCAGCAGTAGACAGTCGAACACTGAAGCTTTCTTT. It codes for CASSRQSNTEAFF.

The chain couples TRBV30 to TRBJ1-6; 8 nucleotides align to TRBD1. J was trimmed by 8 bases and V by 1 base; bases with no gene match: 4. Looked up from germline, CDR1 is GTSNPN and CDR2 is SVGIG (reference sequence). The CDR3 totals 14 residues. CDR3 sequence: CAWSAGQGDSPLHF. CDR3 bases: TGTGCCTGGAGTGCCGGACAGGGTGATTCACCCCTCCACTTT.

The chain recombines TRBV19 with TRBJ1-5; possibly TRBD1 for D (6 bases). The germline V gene has CDR1 LNHDA and CDR2 SQIVND (reference sequence). V gave up 7 bases and J gave up 4 bases, with 14 bases separating them. The CDR3 length is 14 residues. CDR3 in amino acids: CASKGEGYNQPQHF. In nucleotides, the CDR3 is TGTGCCAGTAAGGGGGAGGGGTATAATCAGCCCCAGCATTTT.

The chain couples TRBV18 to TRBJ2-3; tentative D call: TRBD1 (5 bases). V was cut by 0 bases and J by 5 bases, with 12 bases left in between. Germline V CDR1 and CDR2: KGHSH, LQKENI. This CDR3 has 15 amino acids. CDR3 nucleotide sequence: TGTGCCAGCTCACCACCGGTGGGGCCCGGAGATACGCAGTATTTT. It encodes CASSPPVGPGDTQYF.

The chain has TRBV6-5 and TRBJ2-5, with 11 bases matching TRBD1. The CDR3 runs 15 residues. V lost 6 bases to trimming and J lost 6 bases; unmatched junction nucleotides: 9. The V gene's germline CDR1 is MNHEY and CDR2 SVGAGI. CDR3 nucleotides: TGTGCCAGCAGCCCGGGACAGGGGGTTTTAAAGACCCAGTACTTC. Translated: CASSPGQGVLKTQYF.

The chain couples TRBV30 to TRBJ1-4; perhaps TRBD1 as D (5 bases). Germline lookup yields CDR1 GTSNPN and CDR2 SVGIG (reference sequence). V gave up 2 bases and J gave up 7 bases, with 8 bases separating them. This CDR3 has 12 amino acids. The CDR3 here is CAWSSDSEKLFF. The CDR3, as DNA: TGTGCCTGGAGTTCCGACAGTGAAAAACTGTTTTTT.